This TCR beta chain was recovered during a study of T-cell reconstitution after alpha-beta-depleted transplantation in children. Using unique molecular identifiers, the investigators prepared the TCRbeta library. Each CDR3 protein gets one entry after TCRdb re-called the PCR reads with MiXCR. Of over 150,000 distinct CDR3 sequences in the sample, just over 14% were seen once. V was pared by 6 bases and J by 5 bases, with 18 bases of the junction left unmatched. The CDR3 covers 19 residues. V usage is TRBV7-1 and J usage is TRBJ2-5; 13 nucleotides match TRBD2. TRBV7-1 has ORF status, its function being uncertain. The source of this sequence is a human donor who donated a stem cell graft to a child with acute lymphoblastic leukemia. The sequencing used PBMCs from the stem cell graft donor, collected from the stem cell graft. CDR3 sequence: CASRSGRTSGSTGGETQYF. CDR3 sequence (DNA): TGTGCCAGCAGGTCTGGACGGACTAGCGGGAGTACGGGGGGTGAGACCCAGTACTTC.